The present T cell receptor (beta chain) was sequenced within a study of blood T cell repertoires in COVID-19. Study summary: COVID-19 samples collected from the United States, Italy and Spain covered acute and convalescent phases. From T cells, B-cell-depleted T cells, or PBMCs came the material, which was cDNA or gDNA.

For recovered donors of Cohort 3, there were two negative PCRs, clearance, or symptom resolution. Original methodology: Reference gene primer amplification yielded estimated nucleated cell counts. Method: immunoSEQ multiplex PCR; TCRdb's copy keeps in-frame clones and lacks some. The V and J calls and the clone size are those of that table, but D and trimming were determined from the DNA. This table holds hundreds of thousands of clones, around 89% found once. The sample consisted of PBMCs or T cells enriched from blood (not recorded which). The origin of this receptor is a man aged 40-49 years who had recovered from COVID-19.

CDR3 in DNA: TGTGCCAGCAGCCGCCAGGGGTTCGCCTACGAGCAGTACTTC. Translated: CASSRQGFAYEQYF. This rearrangement joins TRBV14 to TRBJ2-7, with D tentatively TRBD1 (6 bases). The CDR3 spans 14 residues. Germline loops: CDR1 SGHDN, CDR2 FVKESK. Trimming left V 4 bases short and J 2 bases short, with 12 bases between.